What follows is one TCR beta chain and its context. Its antigen is unknown. TCRdb called the multiplex PCR reads again in MiXCR, with one record for every CDR3 protein. The repertoire includes about 150,000 distinct CDR3 sequences, about 33% of them detected once, and about 2.3% sits in the top ten. This specimen belongs to a study of breast tumors, draining lymph nodes, adjacent tissues. The study, taken as a whole, reports: Tumors had less TCR diversity than lymph nodes, more than nontumor tissue. Data only fit, rather than demonstrated, lymph node origin of most tumor T cells.

Samples came from axillary lymph nodes draining the breast cancer. This sequence originates from a female donor with breast cancer. Some clones in this sample may be carry-over from other donors' samples. Sequencing input: axillary lymph node tissue.

CDR3 bases: TGTGCCACCAGCAGAGATGTTGCCGAAAAACTGTTTTTT. Amino acid sequence: CATSRDVAEKLFF. V usage is TRBV15 and J usage is TRBJ1-4; D is unresolved. Germline lookup yields CDR1 LNHNV and CDR2 YYDKDF (reference sequence). Trimming took 0 bases from V and 8 from J, leaving 7 bases between them. This CDR3 is built from 13 residues.